This entry describes one TCR beta chain. Its matching antigen is unknown. These data are taken from a study of post-analysis software for immune sequencing data. Across the study: Relapsing-remitting, secondary progressive and progressive-relapsing forms of multiple sclerosis all featured among disease courses. Whole-study findings and limits: Compared with controls, patients had more of 4 or 5 TRBV segments, including TRBV5-6, TRBV5-1 and TRBV20-1. Multiple sclerosis patients showed significantly lower normalized Chao1 diversity than controls did. By F measure, samples from a shared preparation batch strongly co-clustered.

cDNA libraries of TCR beta carried unique molecular identifiers. The source material, 1 to 10 million T cells, gave rise to roughly 500,000 cDNA molecules. TCRdb processed the PCR reads anew with MiXCR; each CDR3 protein has one entry. This sample has about 560,000 distinct CDR3 sequences, with around 40% found just once. The CDR3 spans 15 residues. Per the germline V gene, CDR1 is SEHNR and CDR2 is FQNEAQ (reference sequence). Trimming pared 0 bases from V and 2 bases from J, leaving 7 bases between. This receptor was taken from a girl aged 5-17 years with multiple sclerosis. The sequencing input was blood. The J gene is TRBJ2-2, the V gene TRBV7-9; D call uncertain. In nucleotides, the CDR3 is TGTGCCAGCAGCTTAGCGCAGAGTAACACCGGGGAGCTGTTTTTT. Protein sequence: CASSLAQSNTGELFF.